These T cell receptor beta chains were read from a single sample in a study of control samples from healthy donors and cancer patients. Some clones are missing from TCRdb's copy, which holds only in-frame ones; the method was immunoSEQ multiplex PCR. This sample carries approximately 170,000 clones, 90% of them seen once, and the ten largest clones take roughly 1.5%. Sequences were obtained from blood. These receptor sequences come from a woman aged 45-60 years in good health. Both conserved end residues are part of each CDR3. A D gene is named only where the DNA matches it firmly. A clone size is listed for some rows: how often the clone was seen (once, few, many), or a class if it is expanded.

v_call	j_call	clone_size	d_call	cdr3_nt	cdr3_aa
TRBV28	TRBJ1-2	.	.	TGTGCCAGCAGGTCCCCCTTGAGCAATAGCTATGGCTACACCTTC	CASRSPLSNSYGYTF
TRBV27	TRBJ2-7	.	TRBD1	TGTGCCAGCAGTCTCACGACAGGGGTCCTCTCCGAGCAGTACTTC	CASSLTTGVLSEQYF
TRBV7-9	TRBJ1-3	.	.	TGTGCCAGCAGCCCGAACTCAGGGAGGGACACCATATATTTT	CASSPNSGRDTIYF
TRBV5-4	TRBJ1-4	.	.	TGTGCCAGCAGCTTGGACATACAGGAAAAACTGTTTTTT	CASSLDIQEKLFF
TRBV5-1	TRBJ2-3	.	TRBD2	TGCGCCAGCAGCTTGCCTAGCGGGACCACAGATACGCAGTATTTT	CASSLPSGTTDTQYF
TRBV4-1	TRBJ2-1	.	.	TGCGCCAGCAGCCGAGCCCCCGGGACTTTTGAGCAGTTCTTC	CASSRAPGTFEQFF
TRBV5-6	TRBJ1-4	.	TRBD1	TGTGCCAGCAGCTCCGCGGACAGGGTTGAGGAAAAACTGTTTTTT	CASSSADRVEEKLFF
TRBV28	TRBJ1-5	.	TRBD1	TGTGCCAGCAGCCTCGGGACAGGGGTAGATCAGCCCCAGCATTTT	CASSLGTGVDQPQHF
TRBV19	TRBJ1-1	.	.	TGTGCCAGCCGAGACCGGGCCGATGAGAACACTGAAGCTTTCTTT	CASRDRADENTEAFF
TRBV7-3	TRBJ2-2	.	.	TGTGCCAGCAGCCTAGGACTGACTGACACCGGGGAGCTGTTTTTT	CASSLGLTDTGELFF
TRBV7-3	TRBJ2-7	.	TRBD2	TGTGCCAGCAGTCCCCGGGAGGGCTCCTACGAGCAGTACTTC	CASSPREGSYEQYF
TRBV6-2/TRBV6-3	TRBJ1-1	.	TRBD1	TGTGCCAGCAGTGACACAGGGGACACTGAAGCTTTCTTT	CASSDTGDTEAFF
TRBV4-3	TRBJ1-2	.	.	TGCGCCAGCAGCCAAGACTTTGAGGGGTACTATGGCTACACCTTC	CASSQDFEGYYGYTF
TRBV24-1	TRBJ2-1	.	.	TGTGCCACCAGTGATTTGGCAGGGTCCGATGGCAATGAGCAGTTCTTC	CATSDLAGSDGNEQFF
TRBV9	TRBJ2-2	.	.	TGTGCCAGCAGCGTAGAACAGTACACCGGGGAGCTGTTTTTT	CASSVEQYTGELFF
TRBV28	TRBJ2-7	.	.	TGTGCCAGCAGCTTGGATGTTCTCGAGCAGTACTTC	CASSLDVLEQYF
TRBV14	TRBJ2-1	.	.	TGTGCCAGCAGCCAAGAGCTATTATACAATGAGCAGTTCTTC	CASSQELLYNEQFF
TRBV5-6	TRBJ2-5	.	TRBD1	TGTGCCAGCAGCTTCGGACAGGGGGAGATCTTTGAGACCCAGTACTTC	CASSFGQGEIFETQYF
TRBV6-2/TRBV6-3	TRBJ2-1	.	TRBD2	TGTGCCAGCAGTTACCCCCCGCGATTCAGCGGGGGGGCCGTAGAGCAGTTCTTC	CASSYPPRFSGGAVEQFF
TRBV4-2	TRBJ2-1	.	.	TGTGCCAGCAGCCAAGATTACTCGTCCTACAATGAGCAGTTCTTC	CASSQDYSSYNEQFF
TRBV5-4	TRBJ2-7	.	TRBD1	TGTGCCAGCAGGTCAAGACAGGGGGCGATCTCCTACGAGCAGTACTTC	CASRSRQGAISYEQYF
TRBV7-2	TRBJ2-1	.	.	TGTGCCAGCAGCGAAGGGGCGCCAGGGAGCTACAATGAGCAGTTCTTC	CASSEGAPGSYNEQFF
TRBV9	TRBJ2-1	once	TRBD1	TGTGCCAGCAGCGCTGGGGACAGCGCCTACAATGAGCAGTTCTTC	CASSAGDSAYNEQFF
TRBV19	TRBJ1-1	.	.	TGTGCCAGTAGTATAGATCGAACCCGCGGAGCTTTCTTT	CASSIDRTRGAFF
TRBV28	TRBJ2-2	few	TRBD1	TGTGCCAGCAGTTTAAACGGGTATCAAGGACAGGGGGCCTTTCGGACCGGGGAGCTGTTTTTT	CASSLNGYQGQGAFRTGELFF
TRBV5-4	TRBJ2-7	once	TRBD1	TGTGCCAGCAGTGAGGGACAGAGCTCCTACGAGCAGTACTTC	CASSEGQSSYEQYF
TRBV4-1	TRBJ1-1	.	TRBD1	TGCGCCAGCAGCCAACCAACAGGGGGGAACACTGAAGCTTTCTTT	CASSQPTGGNTEAFF
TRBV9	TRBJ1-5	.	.	TGTGCCAGCAGCGAGGGGCCGGGATATAGCAATCAGCCCCAGCATTTT	CASSEGPGYSNQPQHF
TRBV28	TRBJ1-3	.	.	TGTGCCAGCAGAAAGATGACTTCTGGAAACACCATATATTTT	CASRKMTSGNTIYF
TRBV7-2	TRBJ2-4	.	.	TGTGCCAGCAGGGCCCGCATGACTGCCAATGGCATTCAGTACTTC	CASRARMTANGIQYF
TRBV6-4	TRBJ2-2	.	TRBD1	TGTGCCAGCAGTGACCAAACAGGGGATCCCGGGGAGCTGTTTTTT	CASSDQTGDPGELFF
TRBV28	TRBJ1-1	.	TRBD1	TGTGCCAGCAGTTTGGGGCTGACAGGGATGAACACTGAAGCTTTCTTT	CASSLGLTGMNTEAFF
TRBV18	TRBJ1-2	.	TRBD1	TGTGCCAGCTCACCGCTTCAGGACAGGGATGGTTTCGGCTATGGCTACACCTTC	CASSPLQDRDGFGYGYTF
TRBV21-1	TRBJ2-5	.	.	TGTGCCAGCAGCAAACTGGGGGTGGGGGAGACCCAGTACTTC	CASSKLGVGETQYF
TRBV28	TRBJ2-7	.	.	TGTGCCAGCAGGGAGGACATGAACTACGAGCAGTACTTC	CASREDMNYEQYF
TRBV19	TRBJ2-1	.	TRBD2	TGTGCCAGTAGTATCCCGGGACTAGCGGGAGGGGCCTACAATGAGCAGTTCTTC	CASSIPGLAGGAYNEQFF
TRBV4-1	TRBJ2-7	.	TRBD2	TGCGCCAGCAGCCCCTGGACTAGCGGGAGAGCCTACGAGCAGTACTTC	CASSPWTSGRAYEQYF
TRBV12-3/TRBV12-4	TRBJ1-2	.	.	TGTGCCAGCAGTCCTGGCTGGGACTATGGCTACACCTTC	CASSPGWDYGYTF
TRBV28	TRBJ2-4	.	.	TGTGCCAGCAGTTTGACAGAATTAGCCAAAAACATTCAGTACTTC	CASSLTELAKNIQYF
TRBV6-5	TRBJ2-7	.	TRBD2	TGTGCCAGCAGTTACAGGTTAGCGGGACACTCCTACGAGCAGTACTTC	CASSYRLAGHSYEQYF
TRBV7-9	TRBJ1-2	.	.	TGTGCCAGCAGCCTCGAGTCCGACTATGGCTACACCTTC	CASSLESDYGYTF
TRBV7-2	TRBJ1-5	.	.	TGTGCCAGCAGCCCAACAATGGGGGGGGATCAGCCCCAGCATTTT	CASSPTMGGDQPQHF
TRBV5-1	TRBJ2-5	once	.	TGCGCCAGCAGCCCCGTAGAGGAGGAGACCCAGTACTTC	CASSPVEEETQYF
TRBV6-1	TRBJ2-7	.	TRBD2	TGTGCCAGCAGTGAAATGGCCTCTCGGGGGGGGCCCGAGCAGTACTTC	CASSEMASRGGPEQYF
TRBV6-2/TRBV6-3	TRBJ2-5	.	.	TGTGCCAGCGGCCACCCCCAAACGACCCAGCAAGAGACCCAGTACTTC	CASGHPQTTQQETQYF
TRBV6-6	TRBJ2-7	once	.	TGTGCCAGCAGTTACGGTGGGGGGACCCACTACGAGCAGTACTTC	CASSYGGGTHYEQYF
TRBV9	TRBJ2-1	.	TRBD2	TGTGCCAGCAGCCAACCCTCAGCGGGGGGGAATGAGCAGTTCTTC	CASSQPSAGGNEQFF